This TCR beta chain was observed in a study of blood T cell repertoires in COVID-19. This clone was detected only once. Here immunoSEQ multiplex PCR was the method, and the copy in TCRdb shows in-frame clones only, minus some. In the table there are some 140,000 clones, about 85% of which are singletons. V was shortened by 5 bases and J by 4 bases, with 17 bases between the two germline ends. From germline, CDR1 is SQVTM and CDR2 ANQGSEA. CDR3 length: 14 amino acids. One Seattle source followed patients from active infection through their disease course. The gene calls are TRBV29-1 and TRBJ1-2; possible D gene TRBD1, 6 bases. The source of this sequence is a man in his 60s with COVID-19, enrolled during active disease. The sequencing sample was made of peripheral blood. The CDR3 protein is CSVLNQGTIYGYTF. The DNA of the CDR3 is TGCAGCGTTTTAAACCAGGGGACTATCTATGGCTACACCTTC.